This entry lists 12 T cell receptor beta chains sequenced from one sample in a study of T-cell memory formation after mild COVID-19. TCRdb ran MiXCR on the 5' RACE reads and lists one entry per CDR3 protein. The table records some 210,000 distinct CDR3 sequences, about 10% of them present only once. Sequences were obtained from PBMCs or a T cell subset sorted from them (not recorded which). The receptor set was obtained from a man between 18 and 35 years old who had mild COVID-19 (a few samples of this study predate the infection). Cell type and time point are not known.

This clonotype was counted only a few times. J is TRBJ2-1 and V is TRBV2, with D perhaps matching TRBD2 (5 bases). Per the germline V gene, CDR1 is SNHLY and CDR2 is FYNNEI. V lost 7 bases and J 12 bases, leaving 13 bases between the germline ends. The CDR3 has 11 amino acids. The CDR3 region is CASIAIEGQFF. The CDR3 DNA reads TGTGCCAGCATTGCTATAGAGGGGCAGTTCTTC.

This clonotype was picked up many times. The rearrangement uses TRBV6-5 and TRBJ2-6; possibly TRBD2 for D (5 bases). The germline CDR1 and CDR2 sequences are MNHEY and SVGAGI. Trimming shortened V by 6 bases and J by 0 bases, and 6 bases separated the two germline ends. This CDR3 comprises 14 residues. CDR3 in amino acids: CASRRDSGANVLTF. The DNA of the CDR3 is TGTGCCAGCAGACGGGACTCTGGGGCCAACGTCCTGACTTTC.

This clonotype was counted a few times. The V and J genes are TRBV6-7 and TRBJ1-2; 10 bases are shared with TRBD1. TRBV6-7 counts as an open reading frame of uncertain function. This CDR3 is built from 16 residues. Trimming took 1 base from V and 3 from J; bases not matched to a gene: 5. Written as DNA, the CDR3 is TGTGCCAGCAGTTACTATACTGGGACAGGGGACTATGGCTACACCTTC. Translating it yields CASSYYTGTGDYGYTF.

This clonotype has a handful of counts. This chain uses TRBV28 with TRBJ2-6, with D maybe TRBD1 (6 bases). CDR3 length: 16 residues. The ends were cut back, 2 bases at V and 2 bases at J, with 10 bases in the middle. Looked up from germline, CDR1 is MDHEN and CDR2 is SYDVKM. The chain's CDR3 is CASSLITGTGANVLTF. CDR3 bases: TGTGCCAGCAGTTTAATTACAGGGACTGGGGCCAACGTCCTGACTTTC.

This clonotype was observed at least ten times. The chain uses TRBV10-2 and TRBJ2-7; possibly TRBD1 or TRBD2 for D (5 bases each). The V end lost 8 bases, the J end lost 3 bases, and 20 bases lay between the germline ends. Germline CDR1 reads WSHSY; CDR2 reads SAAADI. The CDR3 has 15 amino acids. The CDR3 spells CASQEPSGTFYEQYF. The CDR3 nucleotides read TGCGCCAGCCAAGAGCCCTCGGGGACCTTCTACGAGCAGTACTTC.

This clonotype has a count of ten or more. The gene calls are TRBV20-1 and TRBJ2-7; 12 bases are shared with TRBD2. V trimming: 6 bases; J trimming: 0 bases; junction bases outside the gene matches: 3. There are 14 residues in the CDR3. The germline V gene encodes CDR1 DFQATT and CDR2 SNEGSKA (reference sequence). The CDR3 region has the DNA TGCAGTGCCCTAGCGGGGGGGAGCTCCTACGAGCAGTACTTC. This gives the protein CSALAGGSSYEQYF.

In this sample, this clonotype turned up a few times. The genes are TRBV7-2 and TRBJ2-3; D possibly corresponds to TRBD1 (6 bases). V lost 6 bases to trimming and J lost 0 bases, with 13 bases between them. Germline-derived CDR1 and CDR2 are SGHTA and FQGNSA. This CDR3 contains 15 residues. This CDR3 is CASRGAGLSTDTQYF. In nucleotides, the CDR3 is TGTGCCAGCAGGGGGGCGGGCCTTAGCACAGATACGCAGTATTTT.

The CDR3 coding sequence is TGTGCCAGCAGCCCCCCCGGTGGGGGAACATCTGGAAACACCATATATTTT. It is translated as CASSPPGGGTSGNTIYF. V is TRBV28 and J is TRBJ1-3, with D possibly matching TRBD1 (5 bases). Germline CDR1 MDHEN, CDR2 SYDVKM. Between the trimmed V and J ends, which lost 6 bases and 1 base, there was a span of 19 bases. This CDR3 comprises 17 residues.

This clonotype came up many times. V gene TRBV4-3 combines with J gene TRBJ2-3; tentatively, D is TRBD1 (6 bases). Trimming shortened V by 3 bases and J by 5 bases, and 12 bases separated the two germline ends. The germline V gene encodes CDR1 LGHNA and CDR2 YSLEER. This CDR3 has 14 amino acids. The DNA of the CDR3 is TGCGCCAGCAGCCAGAACAGGGAAGGAGATACGCAGTATTTT. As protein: CASSQNREGDTQYF.

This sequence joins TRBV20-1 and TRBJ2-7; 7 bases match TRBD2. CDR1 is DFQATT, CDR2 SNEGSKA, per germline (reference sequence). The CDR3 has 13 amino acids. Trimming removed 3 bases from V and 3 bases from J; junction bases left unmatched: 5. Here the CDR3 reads CSASGGRNYEQYF. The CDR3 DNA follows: TGCAGTGCTAGCGGGGGGAGAAACTACGAGCAGTACTTC.

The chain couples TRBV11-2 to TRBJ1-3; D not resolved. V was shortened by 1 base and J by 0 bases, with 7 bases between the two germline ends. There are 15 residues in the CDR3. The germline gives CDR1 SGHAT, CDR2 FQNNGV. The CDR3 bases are TGTGCCAGCAGCTTAGCACCCCTCTCTGGAAACACCATATATTTT. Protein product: CASSLAPLSGNTIYF.

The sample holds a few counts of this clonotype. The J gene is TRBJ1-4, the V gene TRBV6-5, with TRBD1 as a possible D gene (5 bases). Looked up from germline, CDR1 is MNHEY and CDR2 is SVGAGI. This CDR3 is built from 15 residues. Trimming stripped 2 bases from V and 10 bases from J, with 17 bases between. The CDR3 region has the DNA TGTGCCAGCAGTTACCGGGACCAGGGAGGTCGAAAACTGTTTTTT. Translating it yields CASSYRDQGGRKLFF.